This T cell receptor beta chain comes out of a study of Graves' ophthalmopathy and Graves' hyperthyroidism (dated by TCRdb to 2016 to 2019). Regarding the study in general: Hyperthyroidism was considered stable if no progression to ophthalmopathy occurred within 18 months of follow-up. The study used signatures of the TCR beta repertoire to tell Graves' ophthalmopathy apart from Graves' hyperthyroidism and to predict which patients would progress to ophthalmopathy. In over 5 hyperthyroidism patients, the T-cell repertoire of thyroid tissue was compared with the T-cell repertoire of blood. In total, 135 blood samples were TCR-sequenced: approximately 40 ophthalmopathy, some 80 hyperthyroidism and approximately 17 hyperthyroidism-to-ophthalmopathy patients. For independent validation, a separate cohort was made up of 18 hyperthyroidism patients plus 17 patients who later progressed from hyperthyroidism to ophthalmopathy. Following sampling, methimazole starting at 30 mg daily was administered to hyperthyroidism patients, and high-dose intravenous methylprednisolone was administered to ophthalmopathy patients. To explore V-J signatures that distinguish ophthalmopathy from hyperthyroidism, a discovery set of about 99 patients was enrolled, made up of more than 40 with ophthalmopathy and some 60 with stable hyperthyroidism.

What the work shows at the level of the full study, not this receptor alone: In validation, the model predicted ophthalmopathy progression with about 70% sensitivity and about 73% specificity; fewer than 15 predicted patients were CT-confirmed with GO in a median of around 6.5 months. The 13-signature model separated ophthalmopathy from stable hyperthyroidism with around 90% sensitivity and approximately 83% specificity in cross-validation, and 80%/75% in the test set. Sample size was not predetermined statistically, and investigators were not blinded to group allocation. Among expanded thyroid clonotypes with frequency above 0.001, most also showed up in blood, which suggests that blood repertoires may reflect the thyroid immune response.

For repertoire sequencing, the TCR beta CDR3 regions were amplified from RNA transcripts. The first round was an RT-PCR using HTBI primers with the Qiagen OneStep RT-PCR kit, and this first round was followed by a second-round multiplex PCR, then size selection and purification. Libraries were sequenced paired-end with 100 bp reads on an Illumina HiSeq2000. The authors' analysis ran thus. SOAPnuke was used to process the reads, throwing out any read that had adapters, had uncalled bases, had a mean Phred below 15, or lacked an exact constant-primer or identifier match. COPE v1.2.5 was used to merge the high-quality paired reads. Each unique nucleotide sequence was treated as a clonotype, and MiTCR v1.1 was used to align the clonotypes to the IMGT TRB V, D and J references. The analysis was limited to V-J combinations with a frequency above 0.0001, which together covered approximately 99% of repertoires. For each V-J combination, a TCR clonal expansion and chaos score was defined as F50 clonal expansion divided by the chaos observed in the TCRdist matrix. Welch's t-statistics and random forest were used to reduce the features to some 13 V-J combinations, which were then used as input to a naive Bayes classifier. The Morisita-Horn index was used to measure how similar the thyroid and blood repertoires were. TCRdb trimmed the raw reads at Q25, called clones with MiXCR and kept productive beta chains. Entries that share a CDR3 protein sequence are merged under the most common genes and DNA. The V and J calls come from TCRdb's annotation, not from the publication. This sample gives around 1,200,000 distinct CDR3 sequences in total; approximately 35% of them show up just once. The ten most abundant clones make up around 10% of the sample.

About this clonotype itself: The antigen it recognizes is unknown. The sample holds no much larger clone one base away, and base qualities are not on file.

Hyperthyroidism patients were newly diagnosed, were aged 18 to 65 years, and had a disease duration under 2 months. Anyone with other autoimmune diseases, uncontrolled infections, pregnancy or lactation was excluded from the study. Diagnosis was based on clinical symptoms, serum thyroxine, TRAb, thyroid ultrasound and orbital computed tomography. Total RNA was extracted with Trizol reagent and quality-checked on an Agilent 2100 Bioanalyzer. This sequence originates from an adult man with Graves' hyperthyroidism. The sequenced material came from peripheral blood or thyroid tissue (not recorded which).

DNA sequence: TGTGCCAGCAGGGGGGACGGAGCCAAAACCCTCCACTTT. Its product reads: CASRGDGAKTLHF. The sequence links TRBV6-1 to TRBJ1-6, with a weak D call of TRBD1 (5 bases match). Taken from cysteine to phenylalanine, the CDR3 has 13 residues. The DNA shown is the 39-base CDR3, in frame from base 1. The junction shows trimming of 6 bases on V and 14 bases on J, plus 17 bases between the germline ends. From a lookup of the germline V gene, CDR1 and CDR2 are MNHNS and SASEGT.